The next 4 T cell receptor beta chains were all read from a single sample in a study of blood T cell repertoires in COVID-19. The protocol was immunoSEQ multiplex PCR, while the TCRdb copy is restricted to in-frame clones and leaves out a portion. The table has 110,000 or so clones, 80% to 90% seen once. The sequencing sample was made of peripheral blood. Receptors were obtained from a man aged 70 or older with active or convalescent COVID-19.

This clone was observed a handful of times. The rearrangement joins TRBV19 to TRBJ2-1, with TRBD1 matching over 9 bases. CDR3 length equals 14 residues. V lost 3 bases and J lost 10; bases outside the gene matches: 7. The V gene's germline CDR1 is LNHDA and CDR2 SQIVND (reference sequence). CDR3 bases: TGTGCCAGTAGTATTTCCGGGACAGGGAGGGAGCAGTTCTTC. This encodes CASSISGTGREQFF.

The chain has TRBV5-1 and TRBJ2-3, with a tentative D call TRBD2 (5 bases). CDR3 length: 14 amino acids. Germline-derived CDR1 and CDR2 are SGHRS and YFSETQ. V was cut by 0 bases and J by 5 bases, with 10 bases left in between. The DNA of the CDR3 is TGCGCCAGCAGCTTGGAACTAGAAGGAGATACGCAGTATTTT. It encodes CASSLELEGDTQYF.

The gene calls are TRBV24-1 and TRBJ2-1, with a possible D match to TRBD1 (5 bases). With 0 bases removed from V and 8 bases from J, the gap between germline ends came to 16 bases. Germline loops: CDR1 KGHDR, CDR2 SFDVKD. The CDR3 runs to 16 residues. CDR3 in DNA: TGTGCCACCAGTGATTTGGGTCAGGGTGGAACTTATGAGCAGTTCTTC. It is translated as CATSDLGQGGTYEQFF.

The chain combines TRBV27 with TRBJ2-5; TRBD1 aligns across 7 bases. Germline V lookup: CDR1 MNHEY, CDR2 SMNVEV (reference sequence). V was clipped by 2 bases and J by 3 bases; unmatched bases: 6. This CDR3 spans 15 amino acids. The CDR3 bases are TGTGCCAGCAGTTTAACCCCGGGACAGAAAGAGACCCAGTACTTC. Its protein product is CASSLTPGQKETQYF.